The clone carrying this T cell receptor (beta chain) was observed a handful of times. No antigen is known for it. The data were taken from a study of T cells in Graves' hyperthyroidism and ophthalmopathy. Whole-study context: Peripheral blood was drawn at first diagnosis, prior to all treatment.

General study findings and limits: Separation of ophthalmopathy from stable hyperthyroidism was achieved by a 13 V-J model. Before onset, by a median of around 6.1 months, the model predicted ophthalmopathy.

The CDR3 is made up of 14 amino acids. Trimming took 5 bases from V and 5 from J, leaving 13 bases between them. Germline-derived CDR1 and CDR2 are MNHEY and SMNVEV (reference sequence). Disease duration under 2 months; hyperthyroidism patients were aged 18 to 65. TCR beta CDR3 regions were amplified from RNA. The HTBI primer set was used in a first-round RT-PCR of the TCR CDR3. TCRdb re-derived calls from the multiplex PCR reads in MiXCR, one entry per CDR3 protein. The sample yields some 500,000 distinct CDR3 sequences, 13% to 15% seen once. The rearrangement joins TRBV27 to TRBJ1-5; no firm D call. This receptor was taken from a woman under 30 with Graves' hyperthyroidism. Sequenced material: blood. CDR3 DNA sequence: TGTGCCAGCAGTCTAAGGGTAGGTTATCAGCCCCAGCATTTT. Its protein product is CASSLRVGYQPQHF.